This T cell receptor beta chain was sequenced during a study of blood T cells in healthy people across ages. Germline V gene data show CDR1 as KGHDR and CDR2 as SFDVKD. This CDR3 contains 14 residues. Trimming cost V 2 bases and J 7 bases; bases outside gene matches: 6. The second PCR ran about 6 to 12 cycles with a sample-barcoded 5' primer and J-beta primers. TCRdb recomputed calls from the 5' RACE reads with MiXCR, one row per CDR3 protein. The data hold about 930,000 distinct CDR3 sequences, with approximately 32% observed a single time. The same sample was also studied in work on T cells of mothers and their children.

The TCR originated in a woman between 40 and 50 years old in good health. The chain has TRBV24-1 and TRBJ1-2; 7 nucleotides agree with TRBD1. Sequenced sample: blood. CDR3 nucleotide sequence: TGTGCCACCAGTGATTCGATTAGGACAGGTGGCTACACCTTC. The encoded protein is CATSDSIRTGGYTF.